This T cell receptor beta chain was recorded in a study of CXCR3-negative and CXCR3-positive naive CD8 T cells. UMI-labeled TRB cDNA libraries were prepared by 5' RACE. Following a re-call of the 5' RACE reads, TCRdb has one entry per CDR3 protein and lacks DNA. The sample table sets out 75,000 to 90,000 distinct CDR3 sequences. A remark on this clonotype: Its target is not known.

Whole-study findings and limits: CXCR3-positive naive cells had more hydrophobic TRB CDR3s than CXCR3-negative naive cells.

Germline CDR1 reads SEHNR; CDR2 reads FQNEAQ (reference sequence). The CDR3 extends over 12 amino acids. The chain joins TRBV7-9 to TRBJ2-7. The sequence was collected from a human donor in good health. Some clones in this sample may be carry-over from other donors' samples. Sequencing input: naive CXCR3+ CD8+ T cells from blood. Subset: CD45RO-CCR7+CD27+CD95- naive CD8+ T cells expressing CXCR3 (TNR3+). CDR3 sequence: CASSFTSYEQYF. Drawing the rest from reference TRBV7-9 and TRBJ2-7, the complete variable domain is DTGVSQNPRHKITKRGQNVTFRCDPISEHNRLYWYRQTLGQGPEFLTYFQNEAQLEKSRLLSDRFSAERPKGSFSTLEIQRTEQGDSAMYLCASSFTSYEQYFGPGTRLTVT.